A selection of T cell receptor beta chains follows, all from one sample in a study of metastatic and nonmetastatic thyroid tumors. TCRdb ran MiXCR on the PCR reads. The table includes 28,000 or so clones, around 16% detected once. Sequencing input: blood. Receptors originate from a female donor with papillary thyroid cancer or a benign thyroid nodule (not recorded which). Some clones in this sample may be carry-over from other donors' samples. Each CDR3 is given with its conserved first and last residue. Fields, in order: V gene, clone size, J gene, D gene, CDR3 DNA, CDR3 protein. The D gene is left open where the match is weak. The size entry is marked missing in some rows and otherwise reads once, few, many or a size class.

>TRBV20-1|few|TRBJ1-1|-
TGCAGTGCTAGGGAAACGTGGTGGGAGGGTGAAGCTTTCTTT
CSARETWWEGEAFF
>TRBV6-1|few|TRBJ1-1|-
TGTGCCAGCAGTTTCCTACGACATGGGTTGGGCACTGAATCTTTCTTT
CASSFLRHGLGTESFF
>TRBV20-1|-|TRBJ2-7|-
TGCAGTGCTCGCAACCCTTCTCGGACACTATCCTACGAGCAGTACTTC
CSARNPSRTLSYEQYF
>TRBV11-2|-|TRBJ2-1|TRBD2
TGTGCCAGCAGCTTAGAGCGGACTAGCGTGAGGTACCTCAATGAGCAGTTCTTC
CASSLERTSVRYLNEQFF
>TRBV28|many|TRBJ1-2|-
TGTGCCAGCAGTTTACACAGGGTGAACGGCTACACCTTC
CASSLHRVNGYTF
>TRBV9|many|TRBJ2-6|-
TGTGCCAGCAGCGTATCAGGGTCTGGGGCCAACGTCCTGACTTTC
CASSVSGSGANVLTF
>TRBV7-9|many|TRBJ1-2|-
TGTGCCAGCAGCTTTACAGGGACGGATGGCTACACCTTC
CASSFTGTDGYTF
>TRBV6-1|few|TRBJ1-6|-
TGTGCCAGCAGCTCAGGAATTTACTATAATTCACCCCTACACTTT
CASSSGIYYNSPLHF
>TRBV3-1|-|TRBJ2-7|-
TGTGCCAGCAGCCAAGATCTATCGGTATGGGACGAGCAGTACTTC
CASSQDLSVWDEQYF
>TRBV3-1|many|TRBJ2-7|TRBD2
TGTGCCAGCAGCCAAGGGGTTAGCGGGAGAAATTACGAGCAGTACTTC
CASSQGVSGRNYEQYF
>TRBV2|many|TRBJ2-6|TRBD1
TGTGCCAGCAGTGGGGACAGAGAATTCTCTGGGGCCAACGTCCTGACTTTC
CASSGDREFSGANVLTF
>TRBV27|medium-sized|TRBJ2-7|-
TGTGCCAGCAGTCGCGACTATCCCTACGAGCAGTACTTC
CASSRDYPYEQYF
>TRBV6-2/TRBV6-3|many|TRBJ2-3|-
TGTGCCAGTTTGAATAGCGGAACAGATACGCAGTATTTT
CASLNSGTDTQYF
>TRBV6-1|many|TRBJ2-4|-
TGTGCCAGCAGATTAGACGGACTAGCCAAAAACATTCAGTACTTC
CASRLDGLAKNIQYF
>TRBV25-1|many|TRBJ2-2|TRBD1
TGTGCCAGCAGTGGGACAGGGGACACCGGGGAGCTGTTTTTT
CASSGTGDTGELFF
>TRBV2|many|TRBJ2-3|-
TGTGCCAGCAGTGAAGCGCCGTTGGGAGATACGCAGTATTTT
CASSEAPLGDTQYF
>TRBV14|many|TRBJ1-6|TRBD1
TGTGCCAGCAGCCCGCGGGACAGGGGGCCCCACTCCTATAATTCACCCCTCCACTTT
CASSPRDRGPHSYNSPLHF
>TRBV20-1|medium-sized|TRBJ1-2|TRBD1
TGCAGTGCTGTGAATCCGAGACAGGGAGTTTTCGGCTACACCTTC
CSAVNPRQGVFGYTF
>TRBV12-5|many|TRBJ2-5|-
TGTGCTAGTGGTGACGGTGGGGAGACCCAGTACTTC
CASGDGGETQYF
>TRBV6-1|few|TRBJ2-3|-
TGTGCCAGCAGTGAAGCACCGTCCACAGGGGATACGCAGTATTTT
CASSEAPSTGDTQYF
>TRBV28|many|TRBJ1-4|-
TGTGCCAGTCAACAGGTCCAGGAAAAACTGTTTTTT
CASQQVQEKLFF
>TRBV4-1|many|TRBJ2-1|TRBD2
TGCGCCAGCAGCCCACTAGCGGGAGAGGGAGGCAATGAGCAGTTCTTC
CASSPLAGEGGNEQFF
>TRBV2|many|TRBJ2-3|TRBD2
TGTGCCAGCCTCGGGGGAGCGGGAGCAGATACGCAGTATTTT
CASLGGAGADTQYF
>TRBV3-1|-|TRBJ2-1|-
TGTGCCAGCAGCCAACTGGGGACCCGATACAATGAGCAGTTCTTC
CASSQLGTRYNEQFF
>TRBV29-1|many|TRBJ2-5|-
TGCAGCGGCCGGACAGCCGAAGAGACCCAGTACTTC
CSGRTAEETQYF
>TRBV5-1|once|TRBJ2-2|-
TGCGCCAGCAGCTTGATTGAGGTTACCGGGGAGCTGTTTTTT
CASSLIEVTGELFF
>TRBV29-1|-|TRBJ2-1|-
TGCAGCGTTGACAGGCCCGAGCACAATGAGCAGTTCTTC
CSVDRPEHNEQFF
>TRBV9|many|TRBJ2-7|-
TGTGCCAGCAGCCCCCGGTCCGGCTACGAGCAGTACTTC
CASSPRSGYEQYF
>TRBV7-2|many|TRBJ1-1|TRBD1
TGTGCCAGCAGCTTACTGCAGGGGGAGCGGGCTTTCTTT
CASSLLQGERAFF
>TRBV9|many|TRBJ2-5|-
TGTGCCAGCAGTCAGGGGGGACAAGAGACCCAGTACTTC
CASSQGGQETQYF
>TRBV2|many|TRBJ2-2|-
TGTGCCAGCAGTGTATCGTACACCGGGGAGCTGTTTTTT
CASSVSYTGELFF
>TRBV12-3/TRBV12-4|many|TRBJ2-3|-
TGTGCCAGCAGTTTGAGGGCAGGGGCAGATACGCAGTATTTT
CASSLRAGADTQYF
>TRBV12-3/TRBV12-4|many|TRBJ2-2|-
TGTGCCAGCAGTTTAGAAAGACACACCGGGGAGCTGTTTTTT
CASSLERHTGELFF
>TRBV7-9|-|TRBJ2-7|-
TGTGCCAGCAGCAACCAGGGGATCGAGCAGTACTTC
CASSNQGIEQYF
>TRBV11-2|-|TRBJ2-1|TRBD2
TGTGCCAGCAGCTTAGGTCTCCGCGGGAGTGTCTACAATGAGCAGTTCTTC
CASSLGLRGSVYNEQFF
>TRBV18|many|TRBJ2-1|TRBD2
TGTGCCAGCTCTCCCGGACTAGGGAGCAACGAGCAGTTCTTC
CASSPGLGSNEQFF
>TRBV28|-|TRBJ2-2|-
TGTGCCAGCAGTTTAACGGAGCGTGAGAGTGATTCGAACACCAGGGAGCTGTTTTTT
CASSLTERESDSNTRELFF
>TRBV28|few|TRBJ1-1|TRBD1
TGTGCCAGCAGTCCCAACCCGGGGACAGGGGACACTGAAGCTTTCTTT
CASSPNPGTGDTEAFF
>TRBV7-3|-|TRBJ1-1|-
TGTGCCAGCAGCTTATACCCAGGGTTGAACACTGAAGCTTTCTTT
CASSLYPGLNTEAFF
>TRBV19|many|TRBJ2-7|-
TGTGCCAGTAGTATAGCCCTGCTTCAGGGGACCTCCTACGAGCAGTACTTC
CASSIALLQGTSYEQYF
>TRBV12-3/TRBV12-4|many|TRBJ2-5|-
TGTGCCAGCAGTTACCGAGGTGGTCAAGAGACCCAGTACTTC
CASSYRGGQETQYF
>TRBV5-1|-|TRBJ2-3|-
TGCGCCAGCAGCTTGGGTTCATACACAGATACGCAGTATTTT
CASSLGSYTDTQYF
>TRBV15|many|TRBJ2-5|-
TGTGCCACCAGCAGAGACGACAGCCACCAAGAGACCCAGTACTTC
CATSRDDSHQETQYF